This T cell receptor (beta chain) was sequenced in a study of regulatory T cells in long-lasting Graves disease. Arm-PCR of CDR3 regions with iRepertoire HTBI primers generated TCR beta libraries. TCRdb re-called the multiplex PCR reads with MiXCR, one entry per CDR3 protein. The sample yields about 450,000 distinct CDR3 sequences, about 17% seen once. The time point here: newly diagnosed GD, antithyroid drugs for less than 3 months. PBMC-derived RNA was used for the TCR library. V was clipped by 5 bases and J by 3 bases, with 10 bases between them. This CDR3 comprises 13 residues. In germline, CDR1 is SGHAT, CDR2 FQDESV (reference sequence). A few counts support this clonotype. These same records also appear under a second study, on T cells in Graves' hyperthyroidism and ophthalmopathy. That paper states: Prediction of ophthalmopathy progression came a median approximately 6.5 months pre-onset.

The rearrangement links TRBV11-1 to TRBJ1-1; no reliable D call. The TCR was taken from a woman aged 25 to 39 with Graves disease. Here the sequenced sample was peripheral blood mononuclear cells (PBMCs), taken at new diagnosis, from a patient treated with antithyroid drugs. The CDR3 DNA reads TGTGCCAGCAGCGGGCAGGTGGACACTGAAGCTTTCTTT. Residues: CASSGQVDTEAFF.